The text below deals with one T cell receptor (beta chain). This specimen comes from a study of blood T cell repertoires in COVID-19. Profiled with immunoSEQ multiplex PCR; TCRdb holds only in-frame clones, not every one. The sample has about 310,000 clones; 85% are singletons. V lost 5 bases to trimming and J lost 8 bases; unmatched junction nucleotides: 16. The length of the CDR3 is 18 residues. From germline, CDR1 is SGHNT and CDR2 YENEEA. Sequencing input: PBMCs or T cells enriched from blood (not recorded which). J is TRBJ1-6 and V is TRBV11-3; 9 bases agree with TRBD1. The receptor's source is a woman aged 25-40 years who had been exposed to COVID-19. The CDR3 nucleotides are TGTGCCAGCAGCGTTAGGGGACAGGGATCGAGGATTCATTCACCCCTCCACTTT. This codes for CASSVRGQGSRIHSPLHF.